The text below deals with one T cell receptor beta chain. Trimming took 4 bases from V and 4 from J; bases not matched to a gene: 9. The V gene's germline CDR1 is SGHVS and CDR2 FQNEAQ. The CDR3 totals 16 residues. This sample was taken from a study of blood T cell repertoires in COVID-19. Study in general: PBMCs, B-cell-depleted T cells, or T cells provided the cDNA or gDNA that made up the material.

Produced via immunoSEQ multiplex PCR; TCRdb's table is partial and in-frame only. The table shows 110,000 to 150,000 clones, with roughly 80% occurring only once. The participants were between about 18 and 90 years old and came from under 25 US areas. The study assigned cohorts using participant-reported clinical history. The source of this sequence is a woman in her 40s who had recovered from COVID-19. Specimen: PBMCs or T cells enriched from blood (not recorded which). The chain couples TRBV7-8 to TRBJ1-5; 8 positions match TRBD1. The CDR3 bases are TGTGCCAGCAGCTCCCAGGACAGGGCGGTTAATCAGCCCCAGCATTTT. Translating gives CASSSQDRAVNQPQHF.